Listed here is a single TCR beta chain. After removal of 5 bases from V and 3 bases from J, the junction contained 7 bases not matched to a gene. CDR1 and CDR2 from the germline V gene are MNHNS and SASEGT. This CDR3 is 14 amino acids long. The data are from a study of T cells in Graves' hyperthyroidism and ophthalmopathy. Amplified regions were TCR beta CDR3 sequences from RNA transcripts. A first-round RT-PCR of the TCR CDR3 used the HTBI primer set. TCRdb reprocessed the multiplex PCR reads via MiXCR and lists one record per CDR3 protein. The sample carries around 280,000 distinct CDR3 sequences, approximately 14% recorded once. Diagnoses were made from clinical symptoms, serum measures (thyroxine and TRAb), thyroid ultrasound and orbital computed tomography.

The receptor was isolated from a woman in her thirties or forties with Graves' hyperthyroidism. J is TRBJ2-7 and V is TRBV6-1; TRBD2 aligns across 7 bases. Sequenced sample: blood. The CDR3 DNA reads as TGTGCCAGCAGTTTAGCGGGCCCCTTCTACGAGCAGTACTTC. Protein sequence: CASSLAGPFYEQYF.